Here is one T cell receptor (beta chain) with its context. The antigen is unknown. The PCR had 60 Vbeta and 13 Jbeta primers. TCRdb keeps only in-frame clones here, not all; method: immunoSEQ multiplex PCR. The repertoire has around 200,000 clones, just over 75% of them found once; the top ten carry less than 3.5%. The data stem from a study of cytomegalovirus exposure and HLA in healthy donors. Study-wide results and caveats: In a later analysis, compared with equally common non-associated chains, HLA-associated beta chains were more expanded. For most TCR beta V segments, an earlier analysis put the productive rate at about 87% or about 30% of the time. The sole available immune exposure information was CMV serostatus. High sensitivity and specificity were reportedly achieved when the classifier diagnosed cytomegalovirus status.

This TCR came from a woman in her sixties or seventies in good health and CMV-seropositive. Source material: PBMCs.

The CDR3 DNA follows: TGTGCCAGCAGCCCTTCGACAGTCTATGGCTACACCTTC. Encoded protein: CASSPSTVYGYTF. The J gene is TRBJ1-2, the V gene TRBV6-6; D may be TRBD1 (5 bases). Germline V lookup: CDR1 MNHNY, CDR2 SVGAGI (reference sequence). The CDR3 totals 13 residues. V lost 6 bases, J lost 4 bases, and 12 bases lay in between.